This T cell receptor beta chain was recorded in a study of Ad26.COV2.S vaccination and SARS-CoV-2 variants. Study-wide background: Participant was drawn from the COV1001 Ad26.COV2.S trial arm.

Regarding treatment: over 15 received Ad26.COV2.S at low or high dose, single or two shots; roughly five received placebo; per-sample allocation not given. Day 63 following the first vaccine or placebo injection was when the samples were taken. In the vaccine, an Ad26 vector expressed the SARS-CoV-2 spike of the Wuhan strain. TCRdb keeps only in-frame clones here, not all; method: immunoSEQ multiplex PCR. The sample has about 450,000 clones; 89% are singletons. Concerning this clone: The antigen is unknown.

General observations from the study: Compared with placebo recipients, vaccine recipients had higher spike-specific TCR breadth. Substantial response breadth was reportedly seen for spike-specific CD8+ and CD4+ T cells after vaccination.

The CDR3 is 14 amino acids. Trimming removed 6 bases from V and 5 bases from J, with 16 bases in between. Germline loops: CDR1 SNHLY, CDR2 FYNNEI. The specimen comprised peripheral blood, sampled in a trial of Ad26.COV2.S vaccine versus placebo. The receptor's source is a person aged 18-60 years who received the Ad26.COV2.S COVID-19 vaccine or a placebo. The rearrangement joins TRBV2 to TRBJ2-5; D gene unclear. The CDR3 nucleotides are TGTGCCAGCAGCGATAGGAGATCGGTGGAGACCCAGTACTTC. Translated: CASSDRRSVETQYF.